The subject of this entry is one TCR beta chain. In germline, CDR1 is SGHRS, CDR2 YFSETQ. This CDR3 spans 15 amino acids. The ends lost 0 bases at V and 4 bases at J; junction bases unmatched: 4. The method was immunoSEQ multiplex PCR; TCRdb's version includes in-frame clones alone and lacks a portion of them. The table shows over 65,000 clones, with approximately 89% occurring only once. This sample was taken from a study of T cell changes during pregnancy in multiple sclerosis. This chain connects TRBV5-1 to TRBJ2-1; TRBD2 aligns across 7 bases. The input for sequencing was peripheral blood, taken in the first trimester of pregnancy. The receptor comes from a female donor with multiple sclerosis, enrolled in a pregnancy study. The CDR3 reads CASSLAAGIYNEQFF. The CDR3 DNA sequence: TGCGCCAGCAGCTTGGCAGCGGGGATTTACAATGAGCAGTTCTTC.